These 27 T cell receptor beta chains originate from one sample sequenced in a study of blood T cell repertoires in COVID-19. Data came from immunoSEQ multiplex PCR; TCRdb stores just in-frame clones and leaves some out. The sample has roughly 250,000 clones; 65% to 85% are singletons. What was sequenced was peripheral blood. The receptors stem from a woman aged 40 to 50 with active or convalescent COVID-19.

The gene calls are TRBV6-5 and TRBJ1-1; TRBD1 aligns across 7 bases. The CDR3 has 13 residues. CDR1 is MNHEY, CDR2 SVGAGI, per germline. With 5 bases clipped from V and 4 bases from J, the junction kept 4 bases outside the gene matches. CDR3 in DNA: TGTGCCAGCAGTCTACGACAGGGCACTGAAGCTTTCTTT. It yields the protein CASSLRQGTEAFF.

This rearrangement joins TRBV7-2 to TRBJ2-5; D possibly corresponds to TRBD1 (5 bases). The CDR3 contains 15 residues. Germline CDR1 reads SGHTA; CDR2 reads FQGNSA. V lost 5 bases and J lost 5, with 18 bases in between. CDR3 in DNA: TGTGCCAGCAGCCTAGAAAGCTGGGGCAGGGAGACCCAGTACTTC. Its translation: CASSLESWGRETQYF. Drawing the rest from reference TRBV7-2 and TRBJ2-5, the complete variable domain is GAGVSQSPSNKVTEKGKDVELRCDPISGHTALYWYRQSLGQGLEFLIYFQGNSAPDKSGLPSDRFSAERTGGSVSTLTIQRTQQEDSAVYLCASSLESWGRETQYFGPGTRLLVL.

J is TRBJ2-7 and V is TRBV2, with 10 bases identical to TRBD1. CDR1 and CDR2 (germline): SNHLY, FYNNEI. The CDR3 is 14 residues long. V shed 5 bases and J 5 bases; nucleotides not matched to a gene: 6. The CDR3 loop reads CASSPGQGSNEQYF. CDR3 bases: TGTGCCAGCAGTCCGGGACAGGGGAGCAACGAGCAGTACTTC.

The genes are TRBV5-4 and TRBJ1-1; D gene unclear. V lost 0 bases to trimming and J lost 4 bases, with 22 bases between them. The CDR3 runs to 18 residues. The germline V gene has CDR1 SGHNT and CDR2 YYREEE (reference sequence). The CDR3 DNA reads TGTGCCAGCAGCTTGGGCAGGAGCGGGGTAGGGAGTCCCACTGAAGCTTTCTTT. Protein sequence: CASSLGRSGVGSPTEAFF.

This chain links TRBV21-1 with TRBJ2-7; the D call in the table, TRBD2, was not verified against the DNA. TRBV21-1 corresponds to a pseudogene. The CDR3 is 12 residues long. In nucleotides, the CDR3 is TGTGCCAGCACTTCGTCGTCCTACGAGCAGTACGTC. It translates to CASTSSSYEQYV.

The chain combines TRBV28 with TRBJ1-5; TRBD1 aligns across 10 bases. The length of the CDR3 is 15 residues. CDR1 MDHEN and CDR2 SYDVKM come from the germline V gene. V lost 5 bases to trimming and J lost 4 bases; unmatched junction nucleotides: 5. The DNA for the CDR3 is TGTGCCAGCAGTCGCGGGACAGGGGTTAATCAGCCCCAGCATTTT. Residues: CASSRGTGVNQPQHF.

This clone was found a few times. This chain connects TRBV21-1 to TRBJ1-4. TRBV21-1 is tagged as a pseudogene. The CDR3 sequence is 15 residues long. The DNA of the CDR3 is TGTGCCAGCAGCAAAGGGCGGGTAATTAATGAAAAACTGTTTTTT. Its protein is CASSKGRVINEKLFF.

This rearrangement joins TRBV18 to TRBJ2-2; tentative D call: TRBD2 (5 bases). CDR1 is KGHSH, CDR2 LQKENI, per germline. This CDR3 contains 15 residues. V gave up 1 base and J gave up 4 bases, with 10 bases separating them. This CDR3 is CASSPRKGSTGELFF. The CDR3 region has the DNA TGTGCCAGCTCACCACGGAAAGGGAGCACCGGGGAGCTGTTTTTT.

The chain recombines TRBV9 with TRBJ2-3; TRBD2 is a possible D gene (7 bases). The CDR3 loop spans 15 amino acids. With 1 base removed from V and 11 bases from J, the gap between germline ends came to 20 bases. The germline V gene encodes CDR1 SGDLS and CDR2 YYNGEE. The DNA for the CDR3 is TGTGCCAGCAGCGTAACCTACGGGGGGCCCGTATGGCAGTATTTT. Residues: CASSVTYGGPVWQYF. The full variable domain, completed using reference TRBV9 and TRBJ2-3, is DSGVTQTPKHLITATGQRVTLRCSPRSGDLSVYWYQQSLDQGLQFLIQYYNGEERAKGNILERFSAQQFPDLHSELNLSSLELGDSALYFCASSVTYGGPVWQYFGPGTRLTVL.

The V and J genes are TRBV27 and TRBJ2-1; a possible D gene is TRBD1 (5 bases). Looked up from germline, CDR1 is MNHEY and CDR2 is SMNVEV (reference sequence). The V gene lost 9 bases and the J gene lost 9 bases, with 15 bases spanning the gap. This CDR3 contains 12 residues. The CDR3 sequence is CASAYRWGEQFF. The DNA of the CDR3 is TGTGCCAGTGCTTACAGGTGGGGTGAGCAGTTCTTC.

CDR3: CASSFTDIAGNTIYF. As DNA, the CDR3 is TGTGCCAGCAGCTTCACCGACATTGCAGGAAACACCATATATTTT. V gene TRBV14 combines with J gene TRBJ1-3; D is unclear. Germline values: CDR1 SGHDN, CDR2 FVKESK. The V gene lost 5 bases and the J gene lost 4 bases, with 15 bases spanning the gap. There are 15 residues in the CDR3.

There are many counts of this clone. The chain carries TRBV5-4 and TRBJ1-6; 7 bases map to TRBD1. CDR3 length: 16 residues. Losses at the gene ends were 0 bases for V and 3 bases for J; bases not matched to a gene: 3. Germline V gene data show CDR1 as SGHNT and CDR2 as YYREEE (reference sequence). The CDR3 spells CASSLVWTGYNSPLHF. In nucleotides, the CDR3 is TGTGCCAGCAGCTTGGTCTGGACAGGCTATAATTCACCCCTCCACTTT.

This chain joins TRBV2 and TRBJ2-6; TRBD2 matches at 7 bases. CDR3 length equals 18 residues. V lost 4 bases to trimming and J lost 0 bases; unmatched junction nucleotides: 9. In germline, CDR1 is SNHLY, CDR2 FYNNEI. The CDR3 reads CASSGGDYHSSGANVLTF. CDR3 DNA: TGTGCCAGCAGTGGAGGGGACTACCACAGCTCTGGGGCCAACGTCCTGACTTTC.

The chain carries TRBV11-2 and TRBJ2-7; no firm D call. Germline V gives CDR1 SGHAT, CDR2 FQNNGV. The V gene lost 4 bases and the J gene lost 2 bases, with 12 bases spanning the gap. This CDR3 is 14 amino acids long. CDR3: CASSSSGPTYEQYV. CDR3 DNA sequence: TGTGCCAGCAGCTCCTCCGGTCCCACCTACGAGCAGTACGTC.

The chain is built from TRBV18 and TRBJ2-7, with a weak D call TRBD2 (5 bases). The ends were cut back, 6 bases at V and 0 bases at J, with 12 bases in the middle. CDR3 length: 14 residues. Germline CDR1 KGHSH, CDR2 LQKENI. CDR3 DNA sequence: TGTGCCAGCTCCCAAAACGGGGACTCCTACGAGCAGTACGTC. It codes for CASSQNGDSYEQYV.

The table lists this clone with a few counts. The chain carries TRBV19 and TRBJ1-2, with 7 bases aligning to TRBD1. The CDR3 covers 12 residues. In germline, CDR1 is LNHDA, CDR2 SQIVND (reference sequence). The V segment lost 8 bases and the J segment 7 bases; nucleotides outside the gene matches: 7. The CDR3 spells CASRLTGFGYTF. The CDR3 nucleotides are TGTGCCAGTCGGTTGACAGGGTTTGGCTACACCTTC.

V and J are TRBV5-1 and TRBJ1-5, with D uncertain. Germline lookup yields CDR1 SGHRS and CDR2 YFSETQ. V was pared by 3 bases and J by 3 bases, with 7 bases between. This CDR3 has 13 amino acids. CDR3 coding DNA: TGCGCCAGCAGCTCAGACACCAATCAGCCCCAGCATTTT. Amino acids: CASSSDTNQPQHF.

The J gene is TRBJ2-7, the V gene TRBV7-3; possible D gene TRBD2, 6 bases. Trimming removed 2 bases at V and 3 bases at J, with 8 bases between. Looked up from germline, CDR1 is SGHTA and CDR2 is FQGTGA. There are 13 residues in the CDR3. The chain's CDR3 is CASSLGGGYEQYF. CDR3 DNA: TGTGCCAGCAGCTTAGGGGGAGGCTACGAGCAGTACTTC.

The chain links TRBV29-1 to TRBJ2-2; 16 bases are a match to TRBD2. The CDR3 runs 17 residues. J was trimmed by 5 bases and V by 7 bases; bases with no gene match: 10. Per germline, CDR1 SQVTM and CDR2 ANQGSEA. CDR3 residues: CSGLGLAGGPRTGELFF. DNA of the CDR3: TGCAGCGGGCTGGGACTAGCGGGGGGGCCTAGGACCGGGGAGCTGTTTTTT.

The chain couples TRBV27 to TRBJ2-2; 15 nucleotides agree with TRBD2. The CDR3 spans 18 residues. Germline CDR1 and CDR2: MNHEY and SMNVEV (reference sequence). Losses at the gene ends were 4 bases for V and 4 bases for J; bases not matched to a gene: 7. CDR3 nucleotide sequence: TGTGCCAGCAGTTCTGGACTAGCGGGGGGGCGGGTCACCGGGGAGCTGTTTTTT. Protein sequence: CASSSGLAGGRVTGELFF.

This clone was detected only a few times. The rearrangement uses TRBV29-1 and TRBJ1-5; tentative D call: TRBD1 (5 bases). There are 14 residues in the CDR3. Germline V gene lookup returns CDR1 SQVTM and CDR2 ANQGSEA. The V and J ends lost 1 base and 2 bases respectively, with 9 bases between them. Here the CDR3 reads CSVEVGGGNQPQHF. The CDR3, as DNA: TGCAGCGTTGAAGTCGGGGGGGGCAATCAGCCCCAGCATTTT.

This sequence joins TRBV19 and TRBJ1-1, with 10 bases aligning to TRBD1. V lost 4 bases, J lost 4 bases, and 6 bases stayed unmatched. CDR1 is LNHDA and CDR2 is SQIVND in the germline V gene (reference sequence). This CDR3 is 15 amino acids long. The CDR3 sequence is CASSRRDRGPTEAFF. As DNA, the CDR3 is TGTGCCAGTAGTAGGAGGGACAGGGGCCCCACTGAAGCTTTCTTT.

Details on this clone: The same CDR3 also results from other DNA sequences found in this sample. The rearrangement links TRBV7-9 to TRBJ1-4; D gene ambiguous. V was cut by 3 bases and J by 0 bases, with 8 bases left in between. CDR3 size: 15 residues. Germline loops: CDR1 SEHNR, CDR2 FQNEAQ (reference sequence). Written as DNA, the CDR3 is TGTGCCAGCAGCTTGGAGGCTGCAACTAATGAAAAACTGTTTTTT. Translation gives CASSLEAATNEKLFF.

The rearrangement links TRBV5-1 to TRBJ2-6, with D uncertain. The CDR3 sequence is 16 residues long. V was clipped by 4 bases and J by 0 bases, with 11 bases between them. CDR1 and CDR2 from the germline V gene are SGHRS and YFSETQ. The CDR3 loop reads CASSHSFSSGANVLTF. The CDR3 DNA reads TGCGCCAGCAGCCACAGTTTTTCCTCTGGGGCCAACGTCCTGACTTTC.

This clone came up once. CDR3 nucleotides: TGTGCCAGCAGGAACACCTCGAACACCGGGGAGCTGTTTTTT. Its translation: CASRNTSNTGELFF. V gene TRBV7-3 combines with J gene TRBJ2-2, with D unresolved. V was trimmed by 6 bases and J by 0 bases, leaving 8 bases between them. The CDR3 totals 14 residues. Germline V gene data show CDR1 as SGHTA and CDR2 as FQGTGA.

This clone was observed once. The gene calls are TRBV11-2 and TRBJ1-1, with D perhaps TRBD1 (5 bases). This CDR3 comprises 15 residues. With 4 bases removed from V and 4 bases from J, the gap between germline ends came to 16 bases. Germline V gene sequence: CDR1 SGHAT, CDR2 FQNNGV. DNA for the CDR3: TGTGCCAGCAGCTCCCGGGCAGGGAGGGTCACTGAAGCTTTCTTT. Amino acid sequence: CASSSRAGRVTEAFF.

This clone has only a few counts. The chain is built from TRBV5-5 and TRBJ2-1; 8 bases are a match to TRBD1. The CDR3 consists of 15 residues. V shed 4 bases and J 7 bases; nucleotides not matched to a gene: 10. From germline, CDR1 is SGHKS and CDR2 YYEKEE (reference sequence). For the CDR3, the DNA is TGTGCCAGCAGCGCCCCGAGGAGGACAGGGAATGAGCAGTTCTTC. Amino acids: CASSAPRRTGNEQFF.